The 24 T cell receptor beta chains below come from one sample, sequenced in a study of cytomegalovirus exposure and HLA in healthy donors (dated by TCRdb to the late 2010s). Libraries were built with the immunoSEQ multiplex PCR assay. A mixture of 60 forward primers for TCR Vbeta segments and 13 reverse primers for TCR Jbeta segments was used in the multiplex PCR. Held by TCRdb, this immuneACCESS table contains in-frame sequences only and omits some clones. Under half of the omission traces to an unresolved V gene where checked; the cause of the rest is unknown. Counted in this sample were approximately 290,000 clones; 80% of them appeared once. About 0.28% of the sample is held by the ten biggest clonotypes. The sequencing sample was made of PBMCs. The origin of the receptors is a girl aged 2 to 10 in good health and CMV-seronegative.

V gene TRBV5-1 combines with J gene TRBJ2-3; 9 nucleotides agree with TRBD2. Germline trimming cut 1 base from V and 5 bases from J; bases unmatched to any gene: 20. CDR1 is SGHRS and CDR2 is YFSETQ in the germline V gene. CDR3 size: 20 residues. For the CDR3, the DNA is TGCGCCAGCAGCTTGCATGCACAGTCGGGTTTAGCGGGGGCTGGAGATACGCAGTATTTT. Translation: CASSLHAQSGLAGAGDTQYF. The variable domain in full, with the rest retrieved from reference TRBV5-1 and TRBJ2-3, is KAGVTQTPRYLIKTRGQQVTLSCSPISGHRSVSWYQQTPGQGLQFLFEYFSETQRNKGNFPGRFSGRQFSNSRSEMNVSTLELGDSALYLCASSLHAQSGLAGAGDTQYFGPGTRLTVL.

The V and J genes are TRBV4-1 and TRBJ2-1; 9 bases are a match to TRBD2. The germline gives CDR1 MGHRA, CDR2 YSYEKL. This CDR3 spans 16 amino acids. Trimming at V came to 0 bases and at J to 6 bases, leaving 6 bases not matched to a gene. The CDR3, as DNA: TGCGCCAGCAGCCAAGATCCGAGCGGGAGGATCAATGAGCAGTTCTTC. It specifies CASSQDPSGRINEQFF.

This clone was picked up one time. The chain joins TRBV27 to TRBJ2-1; TRBD2 matches at 8 bases. The germline CDR1 and CDR2 sequences are MNHEY and SMNVEV (reference sequence). This CDR3 is 14 amino acids long. Trimming at V came to 0 bases and at J to 12 bases, leaving 7 bases not matched to a gene. CDR3 residues: CASSLSERGLRQFF. The CDR3 DNA follows: TGTGCCAGCAGTTTATCCGAGCGGGGGTTGAGGCAGTTCTTC.

The V call is TRBV5-1, the J call TRBJ2-1; 8 bases fit TRBD1. The CDR3 has 11 amino acids. In germline, CDR1 is SGHRS, CDR2 YFSETQ. V shed 3 bases, J shed 13 bases, and the junction held 3 bases outside the gene matches. CDR3: CASSSDRVQFF. CDR3 sequence (DNA): TGCGCCAGCAGCTCGGACAGGGTTCAGTTCTTC.

This clone was picked up one time. The chain couples TRBV7-9 to TRBJ2-1, with D perhaps TRBD2 (5 bases). The V gene's germline CDR1 is SEHNR and CDR2 FQNEAQ (reference sequence). The CDR3 spans 15 residues. The V end lost 1 base, the J end lost 4 bases, and 11 bases lay between the germline ends. This CDR3 reads CASSLVRGNYNEQFF. The CDR3 DNA sequence: TGTGCCAGCAGCTTAGTACGGGGTAATTACAATGAGCAGTTCTTC.

The J gene is TRBJ1-1, the V gene TRBV10-2, with 10 bases lining up with TRBD1. V lost 8 bases, J lost 4 bases, and 19 bases stayed unmatched. Germline CDR1 and CDR2: WSHSY and SAAADI. The CDR3 contains 18 residues. The DNA of the CDR3 is TGCGCCAGCGGTTTGTTTTCTTGGGGACAGGGGTTGTTCACTGAAGCTTTCTTT. It codes for CASGLFSWGQGLFTEAFF.

The J gene is TRBJ2-1, the V gene TRBV9; 9 bases agree with TRBD2. The trim removed 4 bases at V and 3 bases at J, leaving 5 bases unmatched. Germline CDR1 and CDR2: SGDLS and YYNGEE. The CDR3 is made up of 15 amino acids. The CDR3 DNA reads as TGTGCCAGCAGCCCCGCTAGCGGGGACTACAATGAGCAGTTCTTC. It codes for CASSPASGDYNEQFF. Supplemented by reference TRBV9 and TRBJ2-1, the full variable domain reads DSGVTQTPKHLITATGQRVTLRCSPRSGDLSVYWYQQSLDQGLQFLIQYYNGEERAKGNILERFSAQQFPDLHSELNLSSLELGDSALYFCASSPASGDYNEQFFGPGTRLTVL.

V gene TRBV28 combines with J gene TRBJ1-3; maybe TRBD1 (5 bases). The ends were cut back, 1 base at V and 3 bases at J, with 10 bases in the middle. This CDR3 region has 15 residues. In germline, CDR1 is MDHEN, CDR2 SYDVKM. In nucleotides, the CDR3 is TGTGCCAGCAGTTTATCAGGGCTAGTTGGAAACACCATATATTTT. Residues: CASSLSGLVGNTIYF.

The gene calls are TRBV7-8 and TRBJ1-1; TRBD1 is a possible D gene (6 bases). This CDR3 region has 14 residues. V was cut by 4 bases and J by 0 bases, with 9 bases left in between. Per the germline V gene, CDR1 is SGHVS and CDR2 is FQNEAQ. The CDR3 bases are TGTGCCAGCAGCTCTACAGGGCTGAACACTGAAGCTTTCTTT. This sequence encodes CASSSTGLNTEAFF.

The chain links TRBV9 to TRBJ2-3, with a weak D call TRBD1 (5 bases). The CDR3 is made up of 16 amino acids. From germline, CDR1 is SGDLS and CDR2 YYNGEE. V was cut by 0 bases and J by 1 base, with 12 bases left in between. CDR3 nucleotide sequence: TGTGCCAGCAGCGTAGGCACAGGCGATGGCACAGATACGCAGTATTTT. The encoded protein is CASSVGTGDGTDTQYF.

This chain links TRBV7-3 with TRBJ2-7, with D perhaps TRBD2 (6 bases). The V gene lost 2 bases and the J gene lost 2 bases, with 13 bases spanning the gap. Germline CDR1 and CDR2: SGHTA and FQGTGA. The length of the CDR3 is 15 residues. In DNA form, the CDR3 reads TGTGCCAGCAGCTTAGGAAGCGGGTCCCCCTACGAGCAGTACTTC. It yields the protein CASSLGSGSPYEQYF.

The rearrangement links TRBV28 to TRBJ2-7; D may be TRBD2 (5 bases). The ends were cut back, 10 bases at V and 6 bases at J, with 16 bases in the middle. Germline lookup yields CDR1 MDHEN and CDR2 SYDVKM. The CDR3 is 12 amino acids. The CDR3, as DNA: TGTGCCACTGGAGGCCTGTTTGGCGAGCAGTACTTC. Protein: CATGGLFGEQYF.

The chain uses TRBV6-6 and TRBJ1-5, with a tentative D call TRBD1 (5 bases). Trimming cost V 2 bases and J 1 base, with 9 bases left between them. The germline gives CDR1 MNHNY, CDR2 SVGAGI (reference sequence). The CDR3 totals 15 residues. DNA of the CDR3: TGTGCCAGCAGTTACGTCGCAGGGAGCAATCAGCCCCAGCATTTT. This sequence encodes CASSYVAGSNQPQHF.

Comments on this clone: Other DNA sequences in the same sample also yield this CDR3. V gene TRBV5-1 combines with J gene TRBJ1-6; D possibly corresponds to TRBD1 (5 bases). The germline CDR1 and CDR2 sequences are SGHRS and YFSETQ. CDR3 length: 13 residues. Trimming took 3 bases from V and 7 from J, leaving 8 bases between them. CDR3 amino acids: CASSSGGNSPLHF. The CDR3 DNA is TGCGCCAGCAGCTCGGGGGGGAATTCACCCCTCCACTTT.

The V gene is TRBV28, the J gene TRBJ1-1; D perhaps matches TRBD1 (6 bases). The V gene lost 8 bases and the J gene lost 7 bases, with 20 bases spanning the gap. CDR3 length: 14 amino acids. Germline CDR1 reads MDHEN; CDR2 reads SYDVKM. The CDR3 DNA reads as TGTGCCAGCCGCGTACTCCAGGGAGGGGGTGAAGCTTTCTTT. Translation: CASRVLQGGGEAFF.

This chain uses TRBV7-9 with TRBJ1-2; unclear D gene. The CDR3 has 17 residues. Germline CDR1 SEHNR, CDR2 FQNEAQ (reference sequence). The V end was cut by 1 base, the J end by 1 base, with 16 bases between. In DNA form, the CDR3 reads TGTGCCAGCAGCTTAGGCGGCTCCGGCCCCCATAACTATGGCTACACCTTC. This codes for CASSLGGSGPHNYGYTF.

The chain recombines TRBV10-3 with TRBJ2-1; 11 bases map to TRBD2. Germline V gene data show CDR1 as ENHRY and CDR2 as SYGVKD. CDR3 size: 15 residues. V lost 10 bases to trimming and J lost 7 bases; unmatched junction nucleotides: 12. CDR3 coding DNA: TGTGCCACCACTAACTTAGCGGGGGGGCTTAATGAGCAGTTCTTC. Amino acids: CATTNLAGGLNEQFF.

The CDR3 loop reads CASSGGGGTRYEQYF. The CDR3 coding sequence is TGTGCCAGCAGCGGGGGTGGCGGGACTCGCTACGAGCAGTACTTC. V and J are TRBV11-2 and TRBJ2-7; D is perhaps TRBD2 (6 bases). Per the germline V gene, CDR1 is SGHAT and CDR2 is FQNNGV. V lost 5 bases to trimming and J lost 3 bases, with 17 bases between them. This CDR3 has 15 residues.

The rearrangement links TRBV19 to TRBJ2-7; 13 bases map to TRBD2. Per germline, CDR1 LNHDA and CDR2 SQIVND (reference sequence). V gave up 5 bases and J gave up 7 bases; unmatched junction bases: 11. This CDR3 is 16 amino acids long. Here the CDR3 reads CASSYRLAGGLGEQYF. DNA of the CDR3: TGTGCCAGTAGTTACCGACTAGCGGGAGGTCTTGGAGAGCAGTACTTC.

The chain couples TRBV19 to TRBJ1-2; 7 positions agree with TRBD1. Looked up from germline, CDR1 is LNHDA and CDR2 is SQIVND (reference sequence). The CDR3 is 14 amino acids. V dropped 7 bases and J dropped 6; count of bases not matched to a gene: 11. The CDR3 DNA is TGTGCCAGTACCCTTATGACAGGGAGCCATGGCTACACCTTC. Amino acids: CASTLMTGSHGYTF. Using reference TRBV19 and TRBJ1-2 for the parts outside the CDR3, the full variable domain is DGGITQSPKYLFRKEGQNVTLSCEQNLNHDAMYWYRQDPGQGLRLIYYSQIVNDFQKGDIAEGYSVSREKKESFPLTVTSAQKNPTAFYLCASTLMTGSHGYTFGSGTRLTVV.

This clone was picked up a small number of times. The genes are TRBV6-1 and TRBJ2-3, with D tentatively TRBD2 (5 bases). V was pared by 10 bases and J by 6 bases, with 23 bases between. Germline loops: CDR1 MNHNS, CDR2 SASEGT. CDR3 length: 15 amino acids. The CDR3 nucleotides read TGTGCCACCCTCTCTCCGGGAAACCCGTGGGATACGCAGTATTTT. Amino acid sequence: CATLSPGNPWDTQYF.

The rearrangement uses TRBV30 and TRBJ2-1; D may be TRBD2 (5 bases). The germline V and J ends were trimmed by 1 base and 12 bases, with 16 bases remaining between them. This CDR3 contains 13 residues. Germline V lookup: CDR1 GTSNPN, CDR2 SVGIG (reference sequence). The CDR3 here is CAWSAGVLVGQFF. As DNA, the CDR3 is TGTGCCTGGAGTGCCGGGGTACTAGTAGGGCAGTTCTTC.

V usage is TRBV5-4 and J usage is TRBJ2-7; 13 bases are a match to TRBD2. Trimming cost V 3 bases and J 5 bases; bases outside gene matches: 8. The germline gives CDR1 SGHNT, CDR2 YYREEE (reference sequence). The CDR3 has 16 amino acids. CDR3 coding DNA: TGTGCCAGCAGCTACCGACTAGCGGGAGGTGTCGACGAGCAGTACTTC. The encoded protein is CASSYRLAGGVDEQYF.

This clone appeared once. This rearrangement joins TRBV6-6 to TRBJ2-7, with D perhaps matching TRBD2 (5 bases). The CDR3 is made up of 13 amino acids. Trimming cost V 2 bases and J 6 bases, with 11 bases left between them. In germline, CDR1 is MNHNY, CDR2 SVGAGI (reference sequence). The CDR3 spells CASSYRPEGEQYF. The CDR3 DNA is TGTGCCAGCAGTTACAGACCTGAGGGCGAGCAGTACTTC.